These 23 T cell receptor beta chains were sequenced from one sample in a study of T cells after posttransplantation cyclophosphamide (TCRdb year 2016). To count as naive, T cells had to be viable CD3+CD4+ or CD3+CD8+ cells with a CCR7+CD45RA+CD45RO-CD95-CD27+CD28+ profile. Libraries were constructed by the immunoSEQ multiplex PCR assay. TCRdb mirrors the immuneACCESS table, restricted to in-frame sequences. Some clones are absent from its copies; in checked studies, under half trace to an unresolved V gene, and the reason for the others is unknown. The sample table records tens of thousands of clones; less than 99% of these occur just once. About 0.15% of the sample comes from the top ten. The sample taken for sequencing was naive CD4+ T cells sorted from PBMCs. The receptors here all came from a man aged 35 to 55 in good health, CMV-negative, and a related stem cell transplant donor.

Here the CDR3 reads CASGPRGNYGYTF. The CDR3 bases are TGTGCCAGCGGCCCCAGAGGAAACTATGGCTACACCTTC. The rearrangement uses TRBV6-1 and TRBJ1-2, with no clear D. From germline, CDR1 is MNHNS and CDR2 SASEGT. V shed 8 bases and J shed 2 bases, with 12 bases lying between them. CDR3 length: 13 residues.

This sequence joins TRBV25-1 and TRBJ2-7; D ambiguous. The CDR3 runs 11 residues. Trimming cost V 5 bases and J 4 bases, with 6 bases left between them. Per the germline V gene, CDR1 is MGHDK and CDR2 is SYGVNS. In nucleotides, the CDR3 is TGTGCCAGCAGTCGTATGTACGAGCAGTACTTC. Protein sequence: CASSRMYEQYF.

V usage is TRBV27 and J usage is TRBJ2-5; 8 bases are a match to TRBD1. J lost 1 base, V lost 2 bases, and 6 bases had no gene match. CDR3 size: 16 residues. Germline CDR1 reads MNHEY; CDR2 reads SMNVEV (reference sequence). CDR3 DNA sequence: TGTGCCAGCAGTTTACGCCAAGGGACAGGCCAAGAGACCCAGTACTTC. Residues: CASSLRQGTGQETQYF.

The chain uses TRBV28 and TRBJ1-1; 7 bases align to TRBD1. V lost 8 bases and J lost 0; bases outside the gene matches: 6. The CDR3 runs 14 residues. Germline CDR1 is MDHEN and CDR2 is SYDVKM. The CDR3 DNA follows: TGTGCCAGCCGCGAGGGGACAGTGAACACTGAAGCTTTCTTT. Its translation is CASREGTVNTEAFF. Variable domain in full (rest from reference TRBV28 and TRBJ1-1): DVKVTQSSRYLVKRTGEKVFLECVQDMDHENMFWYRQDPGLGLRLIYFSYDVKMKEKGDIPEGYSVSREKKERFSLILESASTNQTSMYLCASREGTVNTEAFFGQGTRLTVV.

V is TRBV2 and J is TRBJ2-1, with 12 bases matching TRBD1. Germline V lookup: CDR1 SNHLY, CDR2 FYNNEI. With V trimmed by 5 bases and J by 7 bases, 3 bases remained unmatched. The length of the CDR3 is 14 residues. In DNA, the CDR3 is TGTGCCAGCAGTCCGGGACAGGGGGCGAATGAGCAGTTCTTC. Translating gives CASSPGQGANEQFF.

This chain uses TRBV7-8 with TRBJ2-1, with 7 bases fitting TRBD2. With 3 bases clipped from V and 6 bases from J, the junction kept 5 bases outside the gene matches. Per germline, CDR1 SGHVS and CDR2 FQNEAQ. The CDR3 is 14 residues long. DNA of the CDR3: TGTGCCAGCAGCTTGGGACTAACGAGCAATGAGCAGTTCTTC. This sequence encodes CASSLGLTSNEQFF.

V usage is TRBV7-2 and J usage is TRBJ2-5, with D tentatively TRBD2 (5 bases). Trimming removed 4 bases at V and 1 base at J, with 10 bases between. The CDR3 has 14 amino acids. Germline CDR1 and CDR2: SGHTA and FQGNSA. CDR3 DNA sequence: TGTGCCAGCAGCTACAACGGGGTCCAAGAGACCCAGTACTTC. Translating it yields CASSYNGVQETQYF.

The table lists this clone with a count of one. The chain recombines TRBV7-2 with TRBJ1-5; TRBD1 aligns across 8 bases. Germline loops: CDR1 SGHTA, CDR2 FQGNSA. V shed 5 bases, J shed 5 bases, and the junction held 5 bases outside the gene matches. This CDR3 contains 14 residues. This CDR3 is CASSAGQADQPQHF. The CDR3 DNA is TGTGCCAGCAGCGCGGGACAGGCTGATCAGCCCCAGCATTTT.

This clone was seen a single time. The rearrangement joins TRBV29-1 to TRBJ1-1; D gene uncertain. Germline V gene data show CDR1 as SQVTM and CDR2 as ANQGSEA. The ends were cut back, 6 bases at V and 7 bases at J, with 15 bases in the middle. The CDR3 is 12 amino acids. In nucleotides, the CDR3 is TGCAGCGTAGGAAGATCACAGAATGAAGCTTTCTTT. This encodes CSVGRSQNEAFF.

CDR3 in amino acids: CASSPAGTGAGELFF. DNA of the CDR3: TGCGCCAGCAGCCCGGCAGGCACCGGGGCCGGGGAGCTGTTTTTT. The J gene is TRBJ2-2, the V gene TRBV5-1; possibly TRBD2 for D (5 bases). From germline, CDR1 is SGHRS and CDR2 YFSETQ. The CDR3 totals 15 residues. V lost 4 bases and J 6 bases, leaving 16 bases between the germline ends.

The chain links TRBV19 to TRBJ2-7; 7 bases fit TRBD2. The CDR3 is made up of 15 amino acids. Germline CDR1 LNHDA, CDR2 SQIVND (reference sequence). The junction had 10 bases not matched to a gene; V was cut back by 2 bases and J by 6 bases. Here the CDR3 reads CASSISDTSVGEQYF. CDR3 DNA sequence: TGTGCCAGTAGTATATCAGACACTAGCGTCGGCGAGCAGTACTTC.

The chain has TRBV19 and TRBJ1-4; the match to TRBD1 covers 9 bases. Trimming at V came to 5 bases and at J to 5 bases, leaving 3 bases not matched to a gene. Germline V gene lookup returns CDR1 LNHDA and CDR2 SQIVND (reference sequence). The CDR3 consists of 14 residues. The CDR3, as DNA: TGTGCCAGTAGTCTTGGACAGGGGAATGAAAAACTGTTTTTT. It yields the protein CASSLGQGNEKLFF.

This rearrangement joins TRBV28 to TRBJ1-1; possibly TRBD1 for D (6 bases). Trimming left V 6 bases short and J 7 bases short, with 15 bases between. The CDR3 runs to 13 residues. Germline V CDR1 and CDR2: MDHEN, SYDVKM. Here the CDR3 DNA reads TGTGCCAGCAGCCCGGACAGTATGTATGAAGCTTTCTTT. Its protein product is CASSPDSMYEAFF.

CDR3 protein: CASRDRGYGYTF. DNA for the CDR3: TGTGCCAGCCGAGATAGGGGCTATGGCTACACCTTC. This rearrangement joins TRBV19 to TRBJ1-2; D is possibly TRBD1 (5 bases). The CDR3 totals 12 residues. Deletions cut 9 bases from V and 4 bases from J, with 12 bases between. From germline, CDR1 is LNHDA and CDR2 SQIVND (reference sequence).

This clone has a single count. The rearrangement uses TRBV5-1 and TRBJ2-7, with D perhaps matching TRBD2 (5 bases). The CDR3 contains 16 residues. Between the trimmed V and J ends, which lost 0 bases and 1 base, there was a span of 14 bases. Germline V gives CDR1 SGHRS, CDR2 YFSETQ. CDR3 nucleotides: TGCGCCAGCAGCTTGGTGCCTAGCAGTCAGTCCTACGAGCAGTACTTC. It translates to CASSLVPSSQSYEQYF.

This sequence joins TRBV10-3 and TRBJ2-1; 16 bases match TRBD2. Germline lookup yields CDR1 ENHRY and CDR2 SYGVKD. The CDR3 has 16 amino acids. V shed 7 bases, J shed 6 bases, and the junction held 6 bases outside the gene matches. The CDR3 DNA follows: TGTGCCATCACGGGACTAGCGGGAGGGCCCCCCAATGAGCAGTTCTTC. This translates into CAITGLAGGPPNEQFF.

This chain joins TRBV7-2 and TRBJ2-1; D unresolved. This CDR3 has 15 residues. Trimming removed 4 bases at V and 6 bases at J, with 16 bases between. CDR1 and CDR2 (germline): SGHTA, FQGNSA. The CDR3 coding sequence is TGTGCCAGCAGCTCCGTGCTCGGATCAGGCAATGAGCAGTTCTTC. This encodes CASSSVLGSGNEQFF.

The chain links TRBV29-1 to TRBJ1-1; unclear D gene. V lost 1 base, J lost 1 base, and 7 bases lay in between. This CDR3 has 13 amino acids. Germline V gives CDR1 SQVTM, CDR2 ANQGSEA. CDR3 in amino acids: CSVEGGRNTEAFF. The DNA for the CDR3 is TGCAGCGTTGAAGGAGGCAGGAACACTGAAGCTTTCTTT.

This chain links TRBV5-1 with TRBJ1-1; 12 bases are shared with TRBD1. The V gene's germline CDR1 is SGHRS and CDR2 YFSETQ. V lost 5 bases, J lost 5 bases, and 13 bases stayed unmatched. There are 17 residues in the CDR3. The DNA of the CDR3 is TGCGCCAGCAGTAAGGGACAGGGGGCGCTTTCGGGGACTGAAGCTTTCTTT. Translated: CASSKGQGALSGTEAFF.

The V call is TRBV5-1, the J call TRBJ2-3; the match to TRBD2 covers 8 bases. In germline, CDR1 is SGHRS, CDR2 YFSETQ. The CDR3 consists of 15 residues. Unmatched junction bases numbered 8, after V lost 3 bases and J lost 5 bases. The chain's CDR3 is CASSSSTSGIDTQYF. For the CDR3, the DNA is TGCGCCAGCAGCTCTTCCACTAGCGGTATAGATACGCAGTATTTT.

V and J are TRBV6-1 and TRBJ2-2; D is unclear. The V and J ends lost 2 bases and 0 bases respectively, with 7 bases between them. Germline CDR1 and CDR2: MNHNS and SASEGT. CDR3 length equals 15 residues. CDR3 in amino acids: CASSEISANTGELFF. The CDR3 DNA sequence: TGTGCCAGCAGTGAAATTTCGGCGAACACCGGGGAGCTGTTTTTT.

The rearrangement links TRBV18 to TRBJ2-7, with 10 bases matching TRBD1. Per germline, CDR1 KGHSH and CDR2 LQKENI. CDR3 size: 14 residues. The J segment lost 6 bases and the V segment lost 6 bases, leaving 8 bases of the junction unmatched. CDR3 nucleotides: TGTGCCAGCTCCCTGGGGACAGGGGCGGGCGAGCAGTACTTC. It codes for CASSLGTGAGEQYF.

The chain joins TRBV15 to TRBJ2-7; TRBD2 is a possible D gene (5 bases). Germline lookup yields CDR1 LNHNV and CDR2 YYDKDF (reference sequence). The length of the CDR3 is 14 residues. V was shortened by 1 base and J by 6 bases, with 13 bases between the two germline ends. Here the CDR3 DNA reads TGTGCCACCAGCAGAGGGGTGAGACTATCCGAGCAGTACTTC. This translates into CATSRGVRLSEQYF. Drawing the rest from reference TRBV15 and TRBJ2-7, the complete variable domain is DAMVIQNPRYQVTQFGKPVTLSCSQTLNHNVMYWYQQKSSQAPKLLFHYYDKDFNNEADTPDNFQSRRPNTSFCFLDIRSPGLGDTAMYLCATSRGVRLSEQYFGPGTRLTVT.